The TCR beta chain described here comes from a study of blood T cell repertoires in COVID-19 (dated by TCRdb to the early 2020s). Background on the whole study: The collaborator samples originated in the United States, Italy and Spain and spanned the acute and convalescent phases of COVID-19. HLA class I and class II types, where available, came from metadata supplied by the sample provider rather than from assay-based typing. Sample metadata almost always included a de-identified subject ID, COVID-19 status, age in years and sex. The material from the prospective study consisted of cDNA or gDNA derived from T cells, B-cell-depleted T cells, or PBMCs. The samples were drawn from two sources: the first 160 participants of the ongoing ImmuneRACE study, and 1,000 to 1,500 subjects contributed by 6 global collaborators. The dataset comprised deeply sampled blood TCRbeta repertoires from subjects exposed to, actively infected with, or recovered from COVID-19. The repertoires were released in a freely available public database intended as a resource for research on the immune response to SARS-CoV-2.

The research as a whole found: Clinical and demographic metadata were provided uncurated, with the amount varying by source and participant.

TCRbeta CDR3 regions were amplified from genomic DNA by means of the immunoSEQ Assay, a bias-controlled multiplex PCR. On the authors' methods: Nucleated cell counts per sample were estimated from amplification of reference gene primers within the assay. To quantify the absolute abundance of each unique TCRbeta CDR3 rearrangement, sequence reads were collapsed and filtered. For each sample, productive Simpson clonality was calculated by taking the square root of Simpson's diversity index across productive rearrangements. The table comes from immuneACCESS by way of TCRdb, which keeps in-frame sequences with V and J called. Part of the clones is missing from these tables; in studies checked, under half for an unresolved V gene and the rest for unknown reasons. V and J calls and clone size come straight from that table; D and trimming were deduced from the DNA. This sample gives 250,000 to 350,000 clones in total; approximately 88% of them show up just once. The ten largest make up 0.75% to 1% of the sample.

There are 20 amino acids in the CDR3, from cysteine to phenylalanine inclusive. Only the CDR3 DNA is retained, 60 bases long and in frame from the first base. Participants in the prospective study were aged about 18 to 95 years, lived in under 30 United States geographic areas, and enrolled through a virtual design. Cohort assignment in the prospective study relied on participant-reported clinical history from a screening survey and a study questionnaire. ImmuneRACE Cohort 3 recovered participants were defined by two consecutive negative NP/OP PCR tests, healthcare professional clearance, or symptom resolution. In the prospective study, whole blood, serum and a nasopharyngeal or oropharyngeal swab were collected from each participant by mobile phlebotomists. Over a roughly 2-month period, participants in the prospective study had the option of providing additional blood draws and questionnaires. Before DNA extraction, blood samples from the prospective study were shipped at room temperature or frozen.

Concerning this clone itself: Its target antigen remains unknown. No clone much larger than this one lies a single base away; base qualities are absent.

The chain uses TRBV21-1 and TRBJ2-5; the D segment call TRBD1 is taken from the table without a DNA check. TRBV21-1 is shown as a pseudogene. Sequenced sample: PBMCs or T cells enriched from blood (not recorded which). The receptor's source is a woman between 25 and 40 years old who had recovered from COVID-19. The nucleotides read TGTGCCAGCAGCAAATTATCGGACAGGTACGGAGACGTGGGCCAAGAGACCCAGTACTTC. It translates to CASSKLSDRYGDVGQETQYF.